What follows is one T cell receptor (beta chain) and its context. Clones were read by immunoSEQ multiplex PCR, and TCRdb kept only the in-frame ones, dropping some. The profile covers tens of thousands of clones, with 94% appearing a single time and 0.13% to 0.15% taken by the ten largest. This specimen belongs to a study of T cell changes during pregnancy in multiple sclerosis. This CDR3 has 16 residues. The V gene's germline CDR1 is LNHDA and CDR2 SQIVND (reference sequence). V lost 4 bases and J lost 8; bases outside the gene matches: 7. The receptor was derived from a female donor with multiple sclerosis, enrolled in a pregnancy study. The specimen was CD4+ T cells from peripheral blood mononuclear cells, collected after pregnancy. The rearrangement joins TRBV19 to TRBJ2-1; 14 bases align to TRBD2. This CDR3 is CASSRGTSGRNDEQFF. The CDR3 bases are TGTGCCAGTAGTAGGGGGACTAGCGGGAGAAACGATGAGCAGTTCTTC.